Listed below are T cell receptor beta chains from one sample, sequenced in a study of blood T cell repertoires in COVID-19. Repertoires were generated with immunoSEQ multiplex PCR, while TCRdb's copy carries only in-frame clones and drops some. This sample yields 200,000 to 250,000 clones, of which 88% are seen a single time; around 3.7% belongs to the top ten. Specimen: PBMCs or T cells enriched from blood (not recorded which). The origin of the receptors is a woman between 25 and 40 years old who had been exposed to COVID-19. Both conserved end residues are part of each CDR3. A D gene is named only where the DNA matches it firmly.

D gene: TRBD1
V gene: TRBV2
CDR3 protein: CASTTGVTEAFF

D gene: -
V gene: TRBV2
CDR3 protein: CASSETVFYEQYF

D gene: TRBD1
V gene: TRBV2
CDR3 protein: CASSFPGQGNQPQHF

D gene: TRBD1
V gene: TRBV27
CDR3 protein: CASSLRNRGYGYTF

D gene: -
V gene: TRBV5-1
CDR3 protein: CASSPRDPGEQYF

D gene: TRBD2
V gene: TRBV6-5
CDR3 protein: CASSSSGRGNEQFF

D gene: -
V gene: TRBV20-1
CDR3 protein: CSASRGTQGDEQYF

D gene: TRBD2
V gene: TRBV7-9
CDR3 protein: CASSLILAETYEQYF

D gene: -
V gene: TRBV4-1
CDR3 protein: CASSQTGRWDNEQFF

D gene: -
V gene: TRBV28
CDR3 protein: CASSSGGGEERYGYTF

D gene: TRBD1
V gene: TRBV28
CDR3 protein: CASSLTGGIYEQYF

D gene: -
V gene: TRBV24-1
CDR3 protein: CATSDREGRTQYF

D gene: TRBD2
V gene: TRBV5-1
CDR3 protein: CASTAQPGTSFTDTQYF

D gene: TRBD2
V gene: TRBV11-2
CDR3 protein: CASSLVNRQGGDEQFF

D gene: -
V gene: TRBV18
CDR3 protein: CASSPEAPYGYTF

D gene: TRBD1
V gene: TRBV15
CDR3 protein: CATSRDLSLRGTGAFEPQHF

D gene: TRBD2
V gene: TRBV6-4
CDR3 protein: CASSAEAGVNYNEQFF

D gene: -
V gene: TRBV4-1
CDR3 protein: CASSQGVSGAGHGYTF

D gene: TRBD1
V gene: TRBV4-1
CDR3 protein: CASSQYRGGELFF

D gene: -
V gene: TRBV7-9
CDR3 protein: CASSPRLDSYGYTF

D gene: -
V gene: TRBV9
CDR3 protein: CASSASAPNTGELFF

D gene: -
V gene: TRBV23-1
CDR3 protein: CASSQSERFHEQYF

D gene: -
V gene: TRBV7-9
CDR3 protein: CASSLNGADTDTQYF

D gene: TRBD2
V gene: TRBV12-3/TRBV12-4
CDR3 protein: CASGGSSYNEQFF

D gene: -
V gene: TRBV28
CDR3 protein: CASIQGSNNEKLFF

D gene: -
V gene: TRBV3-1/TRBV3-2
CDR3 protein: CASSQDWAEQFF

D gene: -
V gene: TRBV19
CDR3 protein: CASSRGQSNTEAFF